One sample yielded the 30 T cell receptor beta chains listed below, sequenced in a study of CD8 T cells in ankylosing spondylitis. Via MiXCR, TCRdb re-called the 5' RACE reads, giving one row per CDR3 protein. The data contain around 150,000 distinct CDR3 sequences, about 6.7% of them singletons. Material: blood, either unsorted or a sorted T cell fraction (not recorded which). The receptors derive from a female donor with ankylosing spondylitis or in good health (not recorded which).

This clonotype was found many times. The chain recombines TRBV6-2 or TRBV6-3 with TRBJ1-5; tentatively, D is TRBD1 (5 bases). Germline CDR1 and CDR2: MNHEY and SVGEGT. The V end lost 5 bases, the J end lost 0 bases, and 14 bases lay between the germline ends. The CDR3 is 16 residues long. The CDR3 sequence: CASSQPGGYSNQPQHF. The CDR3 coding sequence is TGTGCCAGCAGTCAACCCGGGGGTTATAGCAATCAGCCCCAGCATTTT.

Many counts were recorded for this clonotype. The J gene is TRBJ2-1, the V gene TRBV7-2, with 9 bases that match TRBD1. This CDR3 has 14 amino acids. Looked up from germline, CDR1 is SGHTA and CDR2 is FQGNSA. V lost 5 bases to trimming and J lost 8 bases; unmatched junction nucleotides: 7. The CDR3: CASSRTGAFDEQFF. The DNA of the CDR3 is TGTGCCAGCAGCCGGACAGGGGCGTTCGATGAGCAGTTCTTC.

This clonotype was counted many times. The V gene is TRBV20-1, the J gene TRBJ2-5, with D possibly TRBD2 on 7 matching bases. The CDR3 is 17 residues long. Trimming left V 1 base short and J 5 bases short, with 23 bases between. Per the germline V gene, CDR1 is DFQATT and CDR2 is SNEGSKA (reference sequence). The CDR3 region has the DNA TGCAGTGCTAGAGCCTCCTTGGGGGGGGGCGTTTTGGAGACCCAGTACTTC. Residues: CSARASLGGGVLETQYF.

There are many counts of this clonotype. The chain recombines TRBV30 with TRBJ1-3; D gene unclear. Trimming removed 2 bases from V and 3 bases from J, with 8 bases in between. The CDR3 length is 13 residues. Germline V gene sequence: CDR1 GTSNPN, CDR2 SVGIG (reference sequence). The CDR3 reads CAWSWRGGNTIYF. CDR3 nucleotides: TGTGCCTGGAGTTGGCGGGGTGGAAACACCATATATTTT.

This clonotype was recorded at least ten times. This chain joins TRBV27 and TRBJ1-2; D might be TRBD1 (6 bases). CDR3 size: 18 residues. Germline V gene sequence: CDR1 MNHEY, CDR2 SMNVEV (reference sequence). The V gene lost 4 bases and the J gene lost 2 bases, with 23 bases spanning the gap. In DNA form, the CDR3 reads TGTGCCAGCAGTTCCTTCCTTAAGGGGGGACGGAGGAACTATGGCTACACCTTC. This encodes CASSSFLKGGRRNYGYTF.

Of note for this clonotype: This may be a read error, as it is one base from a much larger clone. The V gene is TRBV7-2, the J gene TRBJ2-1, with D maybe TRBD2 (6 bases). The CDR3 is made up of 13 amino acids. From germline, CDR1 is SGHTA and CDR2 FQGNSA. Trimming took 4 bases from V and 9 from J, leaving 13 bases between them. The CDR3 sequence: CASSSRTNTEQFF. The CDR3 nucleotides read TGTGCCAGCAGCTCACGGACTAACACTGAGCAGTTCTTC.

Many counts were recorded for this clonotype. The chain joins TRBV20-1 to TRBJ2-3; 10 bases agree with TRBD2. CDR1 and CDR2 from the germline V gene are DFQATT and SNEGSKA (reference sequence). Germline trimming cut 0 bases from V and 5 bases from J; bases unmatched to any gene: 5. The CDR3 loop spans 15 amino acids. The CDR3 protein is CSARESSGGVDTQYF. The CDR3 DNA follows: TGCAGTGCTAGAGAATCTAGCGGGGGTGTAGATACGCAGTATTTT.

This clonotype came up many times. V is TRBV12-3 or TRBV12-4 and J is TRBJ1-5; the D gene is possibly TRBD1 (5 bases). The germline V and J ends were trimmed by 6 bases and 9 bases, with 15 bases remaining between them. The CDR3 loop spans 13 amino acids. CDR3 loop: CASSLGRHRPQHF. As DNA, the CDR3 is TGTGCCAGCAGCCTGGGACGCCACAGGCCCCAGCATTTT.

Many counts were recorded for this clonotype. J is TRBJ2-1 and V is TRBV27; D call uncertain. V was clipped by 3 bases and J by 0 bases, with 9 bases between them. The length of the CDR3 is 15 residues. Per the germline V gene, CDR1 is MNHEY and CDR2 is SMNVEV (reference sequence). Here the CDR3 DNA reads TGTGCCAGCAGTTTTTTACCGAGCTCCTACAATGAGCAGTTCTTC. The encoded protein is CASSFLPSSYNEQFF.

The sample holds many counts of this clonotype. The chain links TRBV6-2 or TRBV6-3 to TRBJ1-1; D gene unclear. Germline CDR1 MNHEY, CDR2 SVGEGT. V was cut by 6 bases and J by 1 base, with 9 bases left in between. There are 13 residues in the CDR3. The CDR3 DNA sequence: TGTGCCAGCAGCTCCGCTTGGAACACTGAAGCTTTCTTT. It translates to CASSSAWNTEAFF.

This clonotype was picked up many times. J is TRBJ2-1 and V is TRBV6-5; tentatively, D is TRBD1 or TRBD2 (5 bases each). Trimming stripped 2 bases from V and 5 bases from J, with 16 bases between. The germline CDR1 and CDR2 sequences are MNHEY and SVGAGI. This CDR3 is built from 16 residues. For the CDR3, the DNA is TGTGCCAGCAGTTACATTTATCCGGGGCCGAACAATGAGCAGTTCTTC. This gives the protein CASSYIYPGPNNEQFF.

A note on this clonotype: A much larger clone differs from this one at a single base, so this may be a read error. The genes are TRBV27 and TRBJ1-4; D is perhaps TRBD1 (6 bases). The CDR3 extends over 15 amino acids. Germline CDR1 and CDR2: MNHEY and SMNVEV (reference sequence). For the CDR3, the DNA is TGTGTCAGCAGTTCTTGGGGGGGGGCCGATGAAAAACTGTTTTTT. Protein: CVSSSWGGADEKLFF. Drawing the rest from reference TRBV27 and TRBJ1-4, the complete variable domain is EAQVTQNPRYLITVTGKKLTVTCSQNMNHEYMSWYRQDPGLGLRQIYYSMNVEVTDKGDVPEGYKVSRKEKRNFPLILESPSPNQTSLYFCVSSSWGGADEKLFFGSGTQLSVL.

This clonotype occurred many times. This chain joins TRBV7-6 and TRBJ2-5; weak D call: TRBD2 (5 bases). The CDR3 covers 13 residues. Germline V gene data show CDR1 as SGHVS and CDR2 as FNYEAQ. V lost 4 bases, J lost 5 bases, and 11 bases lay in between. The CDR3 protein is CASSSTRGETQYF. CDR3 DNA: TGTGCCAGCAGCTCGACTCGAGGGGAGACCCAGTACTTC.

This clonotype has a count of ten or more. The CDR3 sequence is CASSPRWIANTGELFF. The DNA of the CDR3 is TGTGCCAGCAGCCCCCGTTGGATAGCGAACACCGGGGAGCTGTTTTTT. J is TRBJ2-2 and V is TRBV7-2; D is undetermined. CDR1 and CDR2 (germline): SGHTA, FQGNSA. CDR3 size: 16 residues. V shed 5 bases and J shed 0 bases, with 13 bases lying between them. Full variable domain (remainder filled in from reference TRBV7-2 and TRBJ2-2): GAGVSQSPSNKVTEKGKDVELRCDPISGHTALYWYRQSLGQGLEFLIYFQGNSAPDKSGLPSDRFSAERTGGSVSTLTIQRTQQEDSAVYLCASSPRWIANTGELFFGEGSRLTVL.

This clonotype was seen a few times. V gene TRBV19 combines with J gene TRBJ2-1; D is unclear. V lost 6 bases and J 8 bases, leaving 14 bases between the germline ends. The CDR3 has 13 amino acids. The germline CDR1 and CDR2 sequences are LNHDA and SQIVND (reference sequence). CDR3 sequence reads: CASSGRVVHEQFF. The CDR3 bases are TGTGCCAGTAGCGGCCGGGTGGTCCATGAGCAGTTCTTC.

This clonotype was detected ten times or more. J is TRBJ1-5 and V is TRBV15; no clear D. The germline V and J ends were trimmed by 1 base and 0 bases, with 10 bases remaining between them. CDR1 LNHNV and CDR2 YYDKDF come from the germline V gene (reference sequence). This CDR3 is 16 amino acids long. Written as DNA, the CDR3 is TGTGCCACCAGCAGAGGGCCAAATTATAGCAATCAGCCCCAGCATTTT. Amino acid sequence: CATSRGPNYSNQPQHF. Drawing the rest from reference TRBV15 and TRBJ1-5, the complete variable domain is DAMVIQNPRYQVTQFGKPVTLSCSQTLNHNVMYWYQQKSSQAPKLLFHYYDKDFNNEADTPDNFQSRRPNTSFCFLDIRSPGLGDTAMYLCATSRGPNYSNQPQHFGDGTRLSIL.

This clonotype was counted only a few times. The chain combines TRBV20-1 with TRBJ2-1; D gene unclear. The CDR3 is made up of 15 amino acids. Trimming shortened V by 0 bases and J by 1 base, and 10 bases separated the two germline ends. From germline, CDR1 is DFQATT and CDR2 SNEGSKA (reference sequence). The CDR3 DNA reads as TGCAGTGCTAGAGACCCTAGTGTTTCCTACAATGAGCAGTTCTTC. Translated: CSARDPSVSYNEQFF.

This clonotype was seen repeatedly, ten times or more. The V gene is TRBV4-2, the J gene TRBJ2-3, with D perhaps TRBD2 (5 bases). CDR3 length equals 17 residues. The ends were cut back, 0 bases at V and 0 bases at J, with 13 bases in the middle. CDR1 is LGHNA and CDR2 is YNFKEQ in the germline V gene. CDR3 nucleotides: TGTGCCAGCAGCCAAGATCTTAGCGCCGCTAGCACAGATACGCAGTATTTT. The encoded protein is CASSQDLSAASTDTQYF.

This clonotype was seen repeatedly, ten times or more. The V and J genes are TRBV20-1 and TRBJ2-1; 11 nucleotides line up with TRBD2. From germline, CDR1 is DFQATT and CDR2 SNEGSKA (reference sequence). CDR3 size: 16 residues. With 5 bases clipped from V and 9 bases from J, the junction kept 15 bases outside the gene matches. The CDR3 loop is CSAPLSTSGELGEQFF. The CDR3, as DNA: TGCAGTGCTCCCCTGTCGACTAGCGGGGAGCTGGGTGAGCAGTTCTTC.

This clonotype was picked up many times. V usage is TRBV6-1 and J usage is TRBJ2-5, with D possibly TRBD1 on 6 matching bases. The CDR3 contains 14 residues. Per the germline V gene, CDR1 is MNHNS and CDR2 is SASEGT. V gave up 6 bases and J gave up 5 bases, with 16 bases separating them. The CDR3 spells CASSGQPSRETQYF. The DNA of the CDR3 is TGTGCCAGCAGCGGACAGCCTTCGAGGGAGACCCAGTACTTC.

In this sample, this clonotype turned up many times. This chain links TRBV7-9 with TRBJ1-1; 7 nucleotides match TRBD1. V lost 6 bases and J lost 10; bases outside the gene matches: 8. The CDR3 spans 12 residues. CDR1 SEHNR and CDR2 FQNEAQ come from the germline V gene (reference sequence). The CDR3 sequence is CASSDTGDSAFF. CDR3 coding DNA: TGTGCCAGCAGTGATACAGGGGACTCAGCTTTCTTT.

This clonotype was seen only a few times. The rearrangement links TRBV6-1 to TRBJ2-7; 8 bases match TRBD1. The germline V gene encodes CDR1 MNHNS and CDR2 SASEGT. The CDR3 has 16 residues. V shed 6 bases and J 1 base; nucleotides not matched to a gene: 11. The CDR3 region has the DNA TGTGCCAGCAGCACTCAAACGGGACAGGCGTCCTACGAGCAGTACTTC. It codes for CASSTQTGQASYEQYF.

This clonotype was detected ten times or more. The rearrangement joins TRBV7-2 to TRBJ2-7; D remains ambiguous. The CDR3 is 16 amino acids. V was pared by 5 bases and J by 1 base, with 18 bases between. CDR1 is SGHTA, CDR2 FQGNSA, per germline. CDR3 in amino acids: CASSPGYSFESYEQYF. The CDR3 DNA sequence: TGTGCCAGCAGCCCAGGTTACAGCTTTGAGTCCTACGAGCAGTACTTC.

Many counts were recorded for this clonotype. This chain joins TRBV6-5 and TRBJ1-2; D unresolved. This CDR3 spans 12 amino acids. The germline V gene has CDR1 MNHEY and CDR2 SVGAGI. The V and J ends lost 5 bases and 9 bases respectively, with 13 bases between them. CDR3 amino acids: CASSPSQRSYTF. In nucleotides, the CDR3 is TGTGCCAGCAGTCCATCACAGAGGAGCTACACCTTC.

This clonotype was recorded at least ten times. The chain carries TRBV12-3 or TRBV12-4 and TRBJ2-7; the match to TRBD2 covers 7 bases. The CDR3 runs 13 residues. The V and J ends lost 8 bases and 3 bases, in that order; junction bases with no gene match: 7. As DNA, the CDR3 is TGTGCCAGCGGTAACGGGGGGTTCTACGAGCAGTACTTC. Translated, it gives CASGNGGFYEQYF.

This clonotype was recorded at least ten times. V gene TRBV6-5 combines with J gene TRBJ1-1, with 10 nucleotides matching TRBD1. CDR3 length equals 18 residues. Germline V lookup: CDR1 MNHEY, CDR2 SVGAGI. Germline trimming cut 1 base from V and 1 base from J; bases unmatched to any gene: 9. This chain's CDR3 is CASSYLPPGQGWNTEAFF. The CDR3, as DNA: TGTGCCAGCAGTTACTTACCCCCGGGACAGGGGTGGAACACTGAAGCTTTCTTT.

This clonotype was seen ten or more times. The CDR3 DNA is TGTGCCAGCAGCTTAGCAGCAGGGAGGGAGCAGTTCTTC. Its protein product is CASSLAAGREQFF. The chain links TRBV7-2 to TRBJ2-1; a possible D gene is TRBD2 (6 bases). The CDR3 is 13 amino acids. Germline CDR1 and CDR2: SGHTA and FQGNSA. V gave up 0 bases and J gave up 10 bases, with 10 bases separating them.

About this clonotype: This could be a read error, since a much larger clone is one nucleotide away. The J gene is TRBJ1-4, the V gene TRBV7-2; 7 nucleotides match TRBD1. The CDR3 loop spans 15 amino acids. Germline V gene data show CDR1 as SGHTA and CDR2 as FQGNSA. The chain's CDR3 is CASSLGGTDNETLFF. CDR3 DNA: TGTGCCAGCAGCTTAGGCGGGACAGATAATGAAACACTGTTTTTT.

The sample holds many counts of this clonotype. The chain joins TRBV15 to TRBJ1-2; D is unclear. Germline-derived CDR1 and CDR2 are LNHNV and YYDKDF (reference sequence). The CDR3 contains 15 residues. Trimming pared 0 bases from V and 2 bases from J, leaving 10 bases between. As DNA, the CDR3 is TGTGCCACCAGCAGAGATAACACGTTAAACTATGGCTACACCTTC. Its translation is CATSRDNTLNYGYTF.

This clonotype was counted ten times or more. The chain carries TRBV11-2 and TRBJ1-2; 7 bases map to TRBD1. This CDR3 is 14 amino acids long. Germline V gene sequence: CDR1 SGHAT, CDR2 FQNNGV. The J segment lost 3 bases and the V segment lost 5 bases, leaving 6 bases of the junction unmatched. The CDR3 DNA reads TGTGCCAGCAGCAGCAGGGGGAGGGACTATGGCTACACCTTC. This sequence encodes CASSSRGRDYGYTF.